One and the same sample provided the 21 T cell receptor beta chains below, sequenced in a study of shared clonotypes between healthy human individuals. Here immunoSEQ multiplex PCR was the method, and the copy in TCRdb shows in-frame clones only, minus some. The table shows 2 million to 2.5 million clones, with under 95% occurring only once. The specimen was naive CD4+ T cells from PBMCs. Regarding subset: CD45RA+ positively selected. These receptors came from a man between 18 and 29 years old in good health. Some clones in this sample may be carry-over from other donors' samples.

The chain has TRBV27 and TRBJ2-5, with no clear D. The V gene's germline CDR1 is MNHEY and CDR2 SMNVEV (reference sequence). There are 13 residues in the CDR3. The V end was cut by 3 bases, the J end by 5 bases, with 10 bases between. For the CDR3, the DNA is TGTGCCAGCAGTTTTTTAACCGGGGAGACCCAGTACTTC. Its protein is CASSFLTGETQYF.

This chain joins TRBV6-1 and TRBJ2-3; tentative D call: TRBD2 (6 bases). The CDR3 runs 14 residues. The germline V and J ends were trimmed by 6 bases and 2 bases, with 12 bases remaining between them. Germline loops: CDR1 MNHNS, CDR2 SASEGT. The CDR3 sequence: CASRGRDLTDTQYF. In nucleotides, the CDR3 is TGTGCCAGCAGGGGGCGGGACCTCACAGATACGCAGTATTTT.

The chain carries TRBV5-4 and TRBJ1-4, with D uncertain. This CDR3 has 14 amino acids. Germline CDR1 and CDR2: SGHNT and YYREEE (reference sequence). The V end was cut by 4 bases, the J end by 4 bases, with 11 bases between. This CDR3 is CASSNMAGNEKLFF. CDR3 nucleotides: TGTGCCAGCAGCAATATGGCCGGTAATGAAAAACTGTTTTTT.

As DNA, the CDR3 is TGTGCCAGCAGGTTCGCACAGGGGGCCGGGGGAAACACCATATATTTT. This gives the protein CASRFAQGAGGNTIYF. This chain uses TRBV11-2 with TRBJ1-3; 9 bases align to TRBD1. Trimming at V came to 6 bases and at J to 4 bases, leaving 10 bases not matched to a gene. In germline, CDR1 is SGHAT, CDR2 FQNNGV. CDR3 length: 16 amino acids.

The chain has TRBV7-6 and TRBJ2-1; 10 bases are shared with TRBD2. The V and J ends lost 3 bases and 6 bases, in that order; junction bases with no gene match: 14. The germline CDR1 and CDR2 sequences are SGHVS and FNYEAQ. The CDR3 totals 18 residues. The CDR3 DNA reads TGTGCCAGCAGCTTCCTAAACCCTAGCGGGAGTTCGGTCAATGAGCAGTTCTTC. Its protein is CASSFLNPSGSSVNEQFF.

The CDR3 is CASSLGARGRMASPLHF. The CDR3 DNA reads TGTGCCAGCAGCTTAGGTGCCAGGGGGCGCATGGCTTCACCCCTCCACTTT. This chain connects TRBV7-9 to TRBJ1-6; 8 bases fit TRBD1. The CDR3 covers 17 residues. Germline values: CDR1 SEHNR, CDR2 FQNEAQ (reference sequence). J gave up 9 bases and V 1 base, and 11 bases lay outside the gene matches.

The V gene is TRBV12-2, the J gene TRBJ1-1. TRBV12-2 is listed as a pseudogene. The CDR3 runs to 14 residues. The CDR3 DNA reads TGTGCAAGTCGCTTACAGCGGGGGAGCACTGAAGCTTTCTTT. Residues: CASRLQRGSTEAFF.

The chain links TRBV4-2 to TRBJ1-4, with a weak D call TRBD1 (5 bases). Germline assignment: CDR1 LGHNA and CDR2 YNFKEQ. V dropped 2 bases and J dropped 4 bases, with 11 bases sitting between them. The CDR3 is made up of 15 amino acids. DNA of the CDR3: TGTGCCAGCAGCCAACTACCCGGGGGTAATGAAAAACTGTTTTTT. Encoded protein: CASSQLPGGNEKLFF.

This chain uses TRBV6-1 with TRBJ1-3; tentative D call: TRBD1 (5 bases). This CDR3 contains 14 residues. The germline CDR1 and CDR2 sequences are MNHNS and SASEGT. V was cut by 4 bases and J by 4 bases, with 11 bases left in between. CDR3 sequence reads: CASSGGRDGNTIYF. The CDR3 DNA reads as TGTGCCAGCAGTGGGGGAAGGGACGGAAACACCATATATTTT.

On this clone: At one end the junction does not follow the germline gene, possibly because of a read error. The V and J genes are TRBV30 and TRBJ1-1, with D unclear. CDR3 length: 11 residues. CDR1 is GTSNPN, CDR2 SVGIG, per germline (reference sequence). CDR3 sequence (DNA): TGTGCCTGGACCGGGAGGAGACAATCTTTTTTT. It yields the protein CAWTGRRQSFF.

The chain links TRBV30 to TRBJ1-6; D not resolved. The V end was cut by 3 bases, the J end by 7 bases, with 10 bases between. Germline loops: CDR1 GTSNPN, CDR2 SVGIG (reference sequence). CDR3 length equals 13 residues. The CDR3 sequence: CAWSQRGNSPLHF. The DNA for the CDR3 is TGTGCCTGGAGCCAGCGCGGGAATTCACCCCTCCACTTT. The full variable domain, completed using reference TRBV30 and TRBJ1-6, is SQTIHQWPATLVQPVGSPLSLECTVEGTSNPNLYWYRQAAGRGLQLLFYSVGIGQISSEVPQNLSASRPQDRQFILSSKKLLLSDSGFYLCAWSQRGNSPLHFGNGTRLTVT.

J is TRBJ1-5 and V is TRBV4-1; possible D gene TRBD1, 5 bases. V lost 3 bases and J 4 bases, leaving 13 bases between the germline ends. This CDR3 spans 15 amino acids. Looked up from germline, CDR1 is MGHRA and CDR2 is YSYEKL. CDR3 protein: CASSQWQGLNQPQHF. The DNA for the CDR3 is TGCGCCAGCAGCCAGTGGCAGGGTTTAAATCAGCCCCAGCATTTT.

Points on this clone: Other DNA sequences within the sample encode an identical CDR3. The CDR3 loop is CASSLTGGGEAFF. The CDR3 nucleotides are TGCGCCAGCAGCTTAACAGGTGGGGGTGAAGCTTTCTTT. This chain connects TRBV5-1 to TRBJ1-1; tentative D call: TRBD1 (5 bases). This CDR3 has 13 residues. V was clipped by 2 bases and J by 7 bases, with 12 bases between them. Germline values: CDR1 SGHRS, CDR2 YFSETQ.

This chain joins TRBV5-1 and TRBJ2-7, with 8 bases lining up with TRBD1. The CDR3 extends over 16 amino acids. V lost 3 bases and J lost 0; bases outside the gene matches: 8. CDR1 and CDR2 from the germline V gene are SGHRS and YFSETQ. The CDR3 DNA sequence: TGCGCCAGCAGCTGGCAGGGGGCTTCACACTCCTACGAGCAGTACTTC. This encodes CASSWQGASHSYEQYF.

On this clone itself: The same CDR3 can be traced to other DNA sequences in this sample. CDR3 residues: CASSLGVGNEQFF. CDR3 in DNA: TGCGCCAGCAGCTTGGGTGTCGGTAATGAGCAGTTCTTC. This chain connects TRBV5-1 to TRBJ2-1; D gene unclear. This CDR3 has 13 amino acids. CDR1 and CDR2 (germline): SGHRS, YFSETQ. Between the trimmed V and J ends, which lost 0 bases and 7 bases, there was a span of 8 bases.

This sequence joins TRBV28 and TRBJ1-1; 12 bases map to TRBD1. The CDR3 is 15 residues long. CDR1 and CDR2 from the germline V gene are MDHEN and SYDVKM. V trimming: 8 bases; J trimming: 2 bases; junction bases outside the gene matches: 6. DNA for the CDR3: TGTGCCAGCGGCACCGGGACAGGGGGCAACACTGAAGCTTTCTTT. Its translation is CASGTGTGGNTEAFF.

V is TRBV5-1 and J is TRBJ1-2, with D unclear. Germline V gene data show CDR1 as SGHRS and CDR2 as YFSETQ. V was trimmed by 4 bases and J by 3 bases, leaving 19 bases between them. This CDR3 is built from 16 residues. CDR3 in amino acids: CASSAEQWNRHYGYTF. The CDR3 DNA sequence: TGCGCCAGCAGCGCAGAACAGTGGAACCGGCACTATGGCTACACCTTC.

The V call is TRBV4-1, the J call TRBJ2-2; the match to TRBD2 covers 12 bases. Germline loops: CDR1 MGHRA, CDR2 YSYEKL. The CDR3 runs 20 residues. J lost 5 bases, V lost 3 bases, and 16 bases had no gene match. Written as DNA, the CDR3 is TGCGCCAGCAGCCAGGTTGCATGGACTAGCGGGACCCCGAGGACCGGGGAGCTGTTTTTT. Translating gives CASSQVAWTSGTPRTGELFF.

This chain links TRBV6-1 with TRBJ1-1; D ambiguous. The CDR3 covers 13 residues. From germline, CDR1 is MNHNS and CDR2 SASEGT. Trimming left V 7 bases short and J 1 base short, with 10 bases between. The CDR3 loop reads CASIWAENTEAFF. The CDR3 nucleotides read TGTGCCAGCATTTGGGCGGAGAACACTGAAGCTTTCTTT.

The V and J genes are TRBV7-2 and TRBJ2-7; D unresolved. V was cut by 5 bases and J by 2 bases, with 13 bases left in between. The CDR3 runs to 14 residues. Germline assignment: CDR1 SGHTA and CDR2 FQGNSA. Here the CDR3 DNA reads TGTGCCAGCAGCGGCCCAGACAAAGCCTACGAGCAGTACTTC. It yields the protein CASSGPDKAYEQYF.

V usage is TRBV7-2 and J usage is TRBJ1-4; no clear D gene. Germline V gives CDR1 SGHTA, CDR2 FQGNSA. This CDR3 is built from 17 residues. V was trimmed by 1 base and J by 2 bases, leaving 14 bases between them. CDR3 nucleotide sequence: TGTGCCAGCAGCTTAGGGCCCCCCGGGAACACTAATGAAAAACTGTTTTTT. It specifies CASSLGPPGNTNEKLFF.